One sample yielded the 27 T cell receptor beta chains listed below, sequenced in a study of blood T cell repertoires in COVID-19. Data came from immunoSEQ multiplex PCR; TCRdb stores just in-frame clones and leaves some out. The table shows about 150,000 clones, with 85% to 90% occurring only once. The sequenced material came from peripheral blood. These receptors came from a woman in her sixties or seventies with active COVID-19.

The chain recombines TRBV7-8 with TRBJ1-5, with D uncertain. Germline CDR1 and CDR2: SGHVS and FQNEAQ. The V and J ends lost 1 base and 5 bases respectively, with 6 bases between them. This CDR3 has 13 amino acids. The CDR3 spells CASSLERDQPQHF. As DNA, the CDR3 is TGTGCCAGCAGCTTAGAGAGGGATCAGCCCCAGCATTTT.

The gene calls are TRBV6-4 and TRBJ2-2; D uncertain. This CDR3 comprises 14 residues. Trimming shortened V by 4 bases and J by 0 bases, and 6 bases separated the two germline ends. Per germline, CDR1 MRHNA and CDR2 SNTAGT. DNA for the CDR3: TGTGCCAGCAGTGGACAAGCGAACACCGGGGAGCTGTTTTTT. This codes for CASSGQANTGELFF.

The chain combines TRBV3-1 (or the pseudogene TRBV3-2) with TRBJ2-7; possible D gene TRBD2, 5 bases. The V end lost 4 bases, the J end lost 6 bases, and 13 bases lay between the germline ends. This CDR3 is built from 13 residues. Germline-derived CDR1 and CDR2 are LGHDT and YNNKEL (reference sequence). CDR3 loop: CASSRGFGGEQYF. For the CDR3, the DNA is TGTGCCAGCAGCCGAGGGTTCGGAGGCGAGCAGTACTTC.

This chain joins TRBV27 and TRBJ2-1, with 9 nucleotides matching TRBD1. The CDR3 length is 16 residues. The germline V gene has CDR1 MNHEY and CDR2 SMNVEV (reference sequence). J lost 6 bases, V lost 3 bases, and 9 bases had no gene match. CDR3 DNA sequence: TGTGCCAGCAGTTTGGTCCCCAGACAGGGGGGCAATGAGCAGTTCTTC. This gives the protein CASSLVPRQGGNEQFF.

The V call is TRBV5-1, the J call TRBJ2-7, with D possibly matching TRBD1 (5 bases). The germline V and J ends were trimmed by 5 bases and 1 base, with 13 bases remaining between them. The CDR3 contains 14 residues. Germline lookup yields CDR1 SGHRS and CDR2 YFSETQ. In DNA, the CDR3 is TGCGCCAGCAGGTCGAGGCAGGGATCCTACGAGCAGTACTTC. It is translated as CASRSRQGSYEQYF.

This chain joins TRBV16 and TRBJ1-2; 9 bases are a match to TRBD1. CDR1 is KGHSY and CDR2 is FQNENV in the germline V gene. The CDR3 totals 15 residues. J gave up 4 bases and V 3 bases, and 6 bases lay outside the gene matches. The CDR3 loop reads CASSHPQGAVYGYTF. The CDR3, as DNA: TGTGCCAGCAGCCACCCACAGGGGGCGGTCTATGGCTACACCTTC.

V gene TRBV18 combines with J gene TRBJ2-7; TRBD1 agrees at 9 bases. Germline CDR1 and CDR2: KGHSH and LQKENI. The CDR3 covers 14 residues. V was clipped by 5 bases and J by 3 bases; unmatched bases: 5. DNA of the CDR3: TGTGCCAGCTCAAAGCCGGGACAGGGCTACGAGCAGTACTTC. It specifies CASSKPGQGYEQYF.

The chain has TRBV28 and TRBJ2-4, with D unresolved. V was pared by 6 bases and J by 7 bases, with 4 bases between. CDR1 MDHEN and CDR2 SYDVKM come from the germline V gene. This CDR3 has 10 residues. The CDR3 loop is CASSRNIQYF. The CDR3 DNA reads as TGTGCCAGCAGCCGTAACATTCAGTACTTC.

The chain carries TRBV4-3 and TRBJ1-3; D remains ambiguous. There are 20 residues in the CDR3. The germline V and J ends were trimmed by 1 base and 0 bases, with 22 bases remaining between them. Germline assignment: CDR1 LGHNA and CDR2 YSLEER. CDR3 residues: CASSQGTDGVLMLSGNTIYF. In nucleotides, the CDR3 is TGCGCCAGCAGCCAAGGGACTGACGGCGTGCTTATGCTCTCTGGAAACACCATATATTTT.

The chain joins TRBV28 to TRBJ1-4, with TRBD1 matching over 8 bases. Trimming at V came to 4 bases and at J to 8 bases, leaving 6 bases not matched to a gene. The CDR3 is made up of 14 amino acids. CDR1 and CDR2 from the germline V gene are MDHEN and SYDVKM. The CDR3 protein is CASSSTGVGEKLFF. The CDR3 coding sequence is TGTGCCAGCAGTTCGACAGGGGTTGGGGAAAAACTGTTTTTT.

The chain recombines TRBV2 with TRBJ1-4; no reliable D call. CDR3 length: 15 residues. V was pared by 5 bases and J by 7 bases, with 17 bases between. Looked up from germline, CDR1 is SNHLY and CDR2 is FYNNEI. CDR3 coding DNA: TGTGCCAGCAGTCTCGACTCGGGGAGCGGTGAAAAACTGTTTTTT. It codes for CASSLDSGSGEKLFF.

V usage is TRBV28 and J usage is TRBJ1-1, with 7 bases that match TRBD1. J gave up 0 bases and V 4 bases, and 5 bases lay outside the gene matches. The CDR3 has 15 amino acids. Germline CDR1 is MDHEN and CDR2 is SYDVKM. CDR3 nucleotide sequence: TGTGCCAGCAGTTCGGGGACAGCCATGAACACTGAAGCTTTCTTT. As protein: CASSSGTAMNTEAFF.

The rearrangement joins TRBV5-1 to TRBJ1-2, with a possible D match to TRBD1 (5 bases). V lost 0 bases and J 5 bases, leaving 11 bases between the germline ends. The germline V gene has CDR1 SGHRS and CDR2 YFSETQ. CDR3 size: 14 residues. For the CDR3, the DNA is TGCGCCAGCAGCTTGGACTCGGGGGTATATGGCTACACCTTC. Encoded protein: CASSLDSGVYGYTF.

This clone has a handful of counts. CDR3 nucleotides: TGCGCCAGCAGCCAAGATGCAGGCGGGCTTTATGGCTACACCTTC. Amino acids: CASSQDAGGLYGYTF. The chain carries TRBV4-3 and TRBJ1-2; D remains ambiguous. CDR1 and CDR2 (germline): LGHNA, YSLEER. The CDR3 extends over 15 amino acids. V was shortened by 0 bases and J by 5 bases, with 13 bases between the two germline ends.

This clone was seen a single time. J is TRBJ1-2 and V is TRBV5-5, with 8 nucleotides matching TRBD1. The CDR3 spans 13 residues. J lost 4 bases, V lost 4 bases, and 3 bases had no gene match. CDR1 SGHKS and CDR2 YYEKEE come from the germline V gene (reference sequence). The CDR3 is CASSGQGGYGYTF. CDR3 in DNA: TGTGCCAGCAGCGGACAGGGTGGCTATGGCTACACCTTC.

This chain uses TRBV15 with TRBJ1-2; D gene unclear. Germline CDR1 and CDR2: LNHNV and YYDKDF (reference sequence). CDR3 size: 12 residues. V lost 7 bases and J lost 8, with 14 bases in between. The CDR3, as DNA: TGTGCCACCACTACGATGGTGGGCGGCTACACCTTC. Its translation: CATTTMVGGYTF.

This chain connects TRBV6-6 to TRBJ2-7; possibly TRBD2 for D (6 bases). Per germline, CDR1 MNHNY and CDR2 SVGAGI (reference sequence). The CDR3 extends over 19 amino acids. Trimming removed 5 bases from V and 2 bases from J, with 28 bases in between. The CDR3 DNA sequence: TGTGCCAGCAGTCCACTAGGAGGTTTGAATTCCGGGAGAACCTACGAGCAGTACTTC. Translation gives CASSPLGGLNSGRTYEQYF.

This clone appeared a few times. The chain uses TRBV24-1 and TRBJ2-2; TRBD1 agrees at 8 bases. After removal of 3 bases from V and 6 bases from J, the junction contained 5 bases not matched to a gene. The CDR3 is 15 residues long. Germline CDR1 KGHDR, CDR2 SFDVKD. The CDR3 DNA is TGTGCCACCAGTGATCCGCGGACAGGGCCCGGGGAGCTGTTTTTT. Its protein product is CATSDPRTGPGELFF.

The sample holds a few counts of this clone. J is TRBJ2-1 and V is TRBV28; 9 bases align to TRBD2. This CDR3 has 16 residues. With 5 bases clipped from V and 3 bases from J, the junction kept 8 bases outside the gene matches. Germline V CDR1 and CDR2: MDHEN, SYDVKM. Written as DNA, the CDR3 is TGTGCCAGCAGTCACCTTGGAGCGGGAGGCTACAATGAGCAGTTCTTC. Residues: CASSHLGAGGYNEQFF.

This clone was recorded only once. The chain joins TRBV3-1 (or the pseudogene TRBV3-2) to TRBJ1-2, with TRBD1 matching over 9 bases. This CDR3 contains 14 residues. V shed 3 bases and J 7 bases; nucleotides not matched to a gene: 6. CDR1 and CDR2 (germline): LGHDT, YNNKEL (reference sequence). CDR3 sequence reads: CASSHTGQGGGYTF. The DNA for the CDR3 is TGTGCCAGCAGCCATACGGGACAGGGAGGTGGCTACACCTTC.

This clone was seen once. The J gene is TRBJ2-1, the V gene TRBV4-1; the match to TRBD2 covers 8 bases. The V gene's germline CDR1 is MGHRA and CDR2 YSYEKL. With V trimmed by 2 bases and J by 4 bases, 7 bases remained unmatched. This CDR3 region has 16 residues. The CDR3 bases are TGCGCCAGCAGCCAAAGGGTAGCGGGGAATTACAATGAGCAGTTCTTC. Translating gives CASSQRVAGNYNEQFF.

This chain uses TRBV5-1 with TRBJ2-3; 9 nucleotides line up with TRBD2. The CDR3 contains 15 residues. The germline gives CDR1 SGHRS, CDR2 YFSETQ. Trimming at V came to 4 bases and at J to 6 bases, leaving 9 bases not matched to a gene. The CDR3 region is CASSAGGAFADTQYF. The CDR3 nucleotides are TGCGCCAGCAGCGCGGGGGGGGCTTTCGCGGATACGCAGTATTTT.

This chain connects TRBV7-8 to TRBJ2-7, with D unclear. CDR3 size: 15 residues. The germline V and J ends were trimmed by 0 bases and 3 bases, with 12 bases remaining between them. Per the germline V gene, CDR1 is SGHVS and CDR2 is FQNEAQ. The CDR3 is CASSLAPRQSYEQYF. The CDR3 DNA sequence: TGTGCCAGCAGCTTAGCACCCAGGCAGAGCTACGAGCAGTACTTC.

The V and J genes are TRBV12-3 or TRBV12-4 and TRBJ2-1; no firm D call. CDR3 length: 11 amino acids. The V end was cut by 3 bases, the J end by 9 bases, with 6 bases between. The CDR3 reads CASSFSGEQFF. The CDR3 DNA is TGTGCCAGCAGTTTCTCGGGTGAGCAGTTCTTC.

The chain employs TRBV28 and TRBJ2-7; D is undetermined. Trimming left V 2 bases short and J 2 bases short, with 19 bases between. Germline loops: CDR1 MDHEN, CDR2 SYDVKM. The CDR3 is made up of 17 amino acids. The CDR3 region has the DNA TGTGCCAGCAGTTTACCCACCACAGTACCCCCCCCCTACGAGCAGTACTTC. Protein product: CASSLPTTVPPPYEQYF.

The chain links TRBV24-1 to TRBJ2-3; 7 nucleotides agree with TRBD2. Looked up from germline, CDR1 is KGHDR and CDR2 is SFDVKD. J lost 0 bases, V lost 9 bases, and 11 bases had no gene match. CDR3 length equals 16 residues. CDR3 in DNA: TGTGCCACCCGATCCAAACTAGCGTATAGCACAGATACGCAGTATTTT. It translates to CATRSKLAYSTDTQYF.

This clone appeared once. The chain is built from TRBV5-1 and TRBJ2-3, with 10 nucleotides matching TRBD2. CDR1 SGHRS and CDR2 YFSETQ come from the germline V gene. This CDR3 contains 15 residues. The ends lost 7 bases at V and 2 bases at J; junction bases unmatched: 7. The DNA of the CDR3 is TGCGCCAGCGGAGTAGCGGGAGGATCCACAGATACGCAGTATTTT. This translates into CASGVAGGSTDTQYF.